One and the same sample provided the 21 T cell receptor beta chains below, sequenced in a study of tumor-infiltrating lymphocytes in primary liver carcinoma. Blood RNA was derived from unsorted whole blood, and germline DNA was extracted too. From 500 ng total RNA, TCR beta cDNA was generated with a primer in the constant region. Researchers made the TCR beta libraries by running three nested multiplex PCR rounds with slightly modified ARM-PCR. The opening two PCR rounds, around 10 cycles each, paired TRBV1-TRBV30 forward primers with a C-beta reverse primer. TCRdb ran MiXCR on the multiplex PCR reads and lists one entry per CDR3 protein. The profile shows approximately 300,000 distinct CDR3 sequences, 65% of them singletons. The specimen sequenced was peripheral blood. These receptors originate from a man aged 35-49 years with primary liver carcinoma and hepatitis B virus infection.

The chain carries TRBV29-1 and TRBJ2-7; D gene uncertain. Germline lookup yields CDR1 SQVTM and CDR2 ANQGSEA. This CDR3 region has 12 residues. The V and J ends lost 7 bases and 6 bases respectively, with 16 bases between them. The CDR3 spells CSAGKGCCEQYF. CDR3 in DNA: TGCAGCGCTGGGAAAGGGTGTTGCGAGCAGTACTTC.

Remarks on this clonotype: Its ends do not fully match the called genes, so a read error is possible. This chain connects TRBV5-6 to TRBJ1-1, with D possibly being TRBD1 (6 bases). The CDR3 has 15 residues. From germline, CDR1 is SGHDT and CDR2 YYEEEE. CDR3 nucleotide sequence: TGCGCCAGCAGCTTGACCGGACAGCTGAACATTGAAGCTTTCTTT. Translating it yields CASSLTGQLNIEAFF.

The table lists this clonotype with a count of one. A much larger clone sits a single nucleotide away, making a read error possible. The CDR3 bases are TGCGCCAGCAGCCAAGTCCCCCTGACAGGACATGAGCAGTTCTTC. It specifies CASSQVPLTGHEQFF. The rearrangement joins TRBV4-1 to TRBJ2-1, with D tentatively TRBD1 (6 bases). CDR1 MGHRA and CDR2 YSYEKL come from the germline V gene. Trimming stripped 1 base from V and 8 bases from J, with 15 bases between. The CDR3 is 15 amino acids.

Points on this clonotype: Its ends do not fully match the called genes, so a read error is possible. The chain recombines TRBV20-1 with TRBJ1-2, with 7 bases fitting TRBD1. CDR1 and CDR2 from the germline V gene are DFQATT and SNEGSKA (reference sequence). This CDR3 is 12 amino acids long. The chain's CDR3 is CSAAPGQRGYTF. Written as DNA, the CDR3 is TGCAGTGCTGCCCCGGGACAGCGTGGCTACACCTTT.

A remark on this clonotype: This may stem from a read error, because a much larger clone lies one nucleotide away. The V call is TRBV7-8, the J call TRBJ1-4; no definite D call. This CDR3 spans 15 amino acids. Trimming removed 2 bases from V and 2 bases from J, with 9 bases in between. The germline V gene encodes CDR1 SGHVS and CDR2 FQNEAQ. CDR3 loop: CASSLKHGTNEKLFF. CDR3 bases: TGTGCCAGCAGCTTAAAACATGGGACTAATGAAAAACTGTTTTTT.

In the case of this clonotype: A read error may explain this, as a much larger clone is one base away. Lacking the conserved final phenylalanine or tryptophan, this CDR3 likely reflects a read error. The V gene is TRBV10-3, the J gene TRBJ2-1, with D uncertain. The CDR3 loop spans 14 amino acids. The germline V gene encodes CDR1 ENHRY and CDR2 SYGVKD. V lost 0 bases and J 8 bases, leaving 11 bases between the germline ends. The CDR3 loop reads CAISESGRSDEQFS. As DNA, the CDR3 is TGTGCCATCAGTGAGTCAGGCAGGAGCGATGAGCAGTTCTCC.

Regarding this clonotype: A much larger clone sits a single nucleotide away, making a read error possible. This rearrangement joins TRBV14 to TRBJ2-3, with 7 bases identical to TRBD1. Germline loops: CDR1 SGHDN, CDR2 FVKESK. The CDR3 is 15 amino acids. Written as DNA, the CDR3 is TGTGCCAGCAGCCAAGAGGGACAGCGCACAGATAGGCAGTATTTT. This codes for CASSQEGQRTDRQYF.

A note on this clonotype: A single base separates this from a much larger clone, so it may be a read error. This rearrangement joins TRBV5-5 to TRBJ2-5; maybe TRBD1 (6 bases). Deletions cut 2 bases from V and 5 bases from J, with 13 bases between. The V gene's germline CDR1 is SGHKS and CDR2 YYEKEE (reference sequence). This CDR3 has 14 residues. CDR3 nucleotides: TGTGCCAGCAGCTTTGGGGGCTTCGTGGAGACCCAGTACTTC. Its translation is CASSFGGFVETQYF.

Note on this clonotype: At one boundary the junction diverges from the germline segment, which might be a read error. The chain combines TRBV10-3 with TRBJ2-5; 9 bases align to TRBD1. There are 13 residues in the CDR3. Germline V gene sequence: CDR1 ENHRY, CDR2 SYGVKD. CDR3 in amino acids: CARRQGGGENQYF. The CDR3 coding sequence is TGTGCCAGACGACAGGGGGGAGGAGAGAACCAGTACTTC.

In its sample, this clonotype was seen many times. The J gene is TRBJ2-1, the V gene TRBV6-2 or TRBV6-3, with unresolved D. Per germline, CDR1 MNHEY and CDR2 SVGEGT. V lost 7 bases and J 4 bases, leaving 11 bases between the germline ends. The CDR3 is 13 amino acids. The chain's CDR3 is CASTQDQYNEQFF. The CDR3 bases are TGTGCCAGCACCCAAGACCAGTACAATGAGCAGTTCTTC.

Note on this clonotype: Just one base apart from a much larger clone, this may be a read error. The chain is built from TRBV5-5 and TRBJ2-3, with 10 nucleotides matching TRBD2. The CDR3 contains 14 residues. J gave up 10 bases and V 3 bases, and 8 bases lay outside the gene matches. Per the germline V gene, CDR1 is SGHKS and CDR2 is YYEKEE (reference sequence). This chain's CDR3 is CASSSEREGDAQYF. DNA of the CDR3: TGTGCCAGCAGCTCGGAGCGGGAGGGTGATGCGCAGTATTTT. The variable domain in full, with the rest retrieved from reference TRBV5-5 and TRBJ2-3, is DAGVTQSPTHLIKTRGQQVTLRCSPISGHKSVSWYQQVLGQGPQFIFQYYEKEERGRGNFPDRFSARQFPNYSSELNVNALLLGDSALYLCASSSEREGDAQYFGPGTRLTVL.

This rearrangement joins TRBV11-2 to TRBJ2-1, with 9 bases fitting TRBD2. The J segment lost 9 bases and the V segment lost 6 bases, leaving 15 bases of the junction unmatched. Germline V gene data show CDR1 as SGHAT and CDR2 as FQNNGV. The CDR3 runs to 16 residues. For the CDR3, the DNA is TGTGCCAGCAGATTAAATAGCGGGAGCGGACGGTGTGAGCAGTTCTTC. Protein sequence: CASRLNSGSGRCEQFF.

A word on this clonotype: The conserved final phenylalanine or tryptophan is absent from the CDR3, which likely points to a read error. The chain combines TRBV11-3 with TRBJ2-2; D not certain. Trimming left V 2 bases short and J 0 bases short, with 19 bases between. CDR3 size: 19 residues. Germline V lookup: CDR1 SGHNT, CDR2 YENEEA. In nucleotides, the CDR3 is TGTGCCAGCAGCTTAACCTCGGGCACTCAAAGCTCGAACACCGGGGAGCTGTTTTTA. Amino acids: CASSLTSGTQSSNTGELFL.

A note on this clonotype: This clone may be a read error of a much larger clone one base away. The genes are TRBV29-1 and TRBJ2-5; D is unclear. Germline V gene lookup returns CDR1 SQVTM and CDR2 ANQGSEA. CDR3 length: 11 residues. The CDR3 reads CIVEVQETQYF. CDR3 nucleotides: TGCATCGTTGAAGTCCAAGAGACCCAGTACTTC.

This clonotype was counted at least ten times. The gene calls are TRBV7-8 and TRBJ1-2; no clear D gene. V gave up 5 bases and J gave up 1 base, with 11 bases separating them. Germline loops: CDR1 SGHVS, CDR2 FQNEAQ. The CDR3 loop spans 14 amino acids. CDR3 sequence reads: CASSTRSGNYGYTF. The CDR3 region has the DNA TGTGCCAGCAGCACCCGAAGCGGTAACTATGGCTACACCTTC.

As regards this clonotype: A single base separates this from a much larger clone, so it may be a read error. This chain joins TRBV29-1 and TRBJ2-6; D is undetermined. The CDR3 has 14 residues. Germline-derived CDR1 and CDR2 are SQVTM and ANQGSEA. CDR3 DNA: TGCAACGTGCGATCAACCTCTGGGGCCAACGTCCTGACTTTC. It encodes CNVRSTSGANVLTF.

Concerning this clonotype: In this CDR3 the conserved last residue, phenylalanine or tryptophan, is missing, so a read error is likely. This chain links TRBV11-1 with TRBJ2-3; D is perhaps TRBD1 or TRBD2 (5 bases each). The CDR3 sequence is 15 residues long. Germline V gives CDR1 SGHAT, CDR2 FQDESV (reference sequence). This CDR3 reads CASSLEDTLTDMQYL. Written as DNA, the CDR3 is TGTGCCAGCAGCTTGGAGGACACCCTCACAGATATGCAGTATTTG.

This sequence joins TRBV5-4 and TRBJ2-1; 12 bases map to TRBD2. This CDR3 spans 24 amino acids. Trimming took 0 bases from V and 2 from J; bases not matched to a gene: 24. Germline-derived CDR1 and CDR2 are SGHNT and YYREEE (reference sequence). The CDR3 region is CASSLALRLGGSSGRASPYNEQFF. CDR3 in DNA: TGTGCCAGCAGCTTGGCCCTCCGCCTGGGGGGATCTAGCGGGAGGGCCTCGCCCTACAATGAGCAGTTCTTC.

CDR3 in DNA: TGTGCCAGCAGTTACCGGGGAGGAGCGCACTCCTACGAGCAGTACTTC. It encodes CASSYRGGAHSYEQYF. The gene calls are TRBV11-2 and TRBJ2-7; a weak D match, TRBD2 (6 bases). The V end lost 6 bases, the J end lost 0 bases, and 18 bases lay between the germline ends. Germline lookup yields CDR1 SGHAT and CDR2 FQNNGV. This CDR3 has 16 amino acids.

Many counts were recorded for this clonotype. The chain couples TRBV12-3 or TRBV12-4 to TRBJ1-1, with D hard to call. The CDR3 is 14 amino acids. Trimming shortened V by 8 bases and J by 0 bases, and 13 bases separated the two germline ends. The DNA of the CDR3 is TGTGCCAGCCTTACGATTACCATGAACACTGAAGCTTTCTTT. The encoded protein is CASLTITMNTEAFF.

To note about this clonotype: This clone may be a read error of a much larger clone one base away. This chain connects TRBV4-1 to TRBJ1-2; 8 nucleotides line up with TRBD1. CDR1 MGHRA and CDR2 YSYEKL come from the germline V gene. The CDR3 has 17 residues. V gave up 2 bases and J gave up 8 bases; unmatched junction bases: 16. CDR3 bases: TGCGCCAGCAGCCAATCCCGGACAGGGACAATGTTAAGGGGCTACACCTTC. Protein: CASSQSRTGTMLRGYTF.